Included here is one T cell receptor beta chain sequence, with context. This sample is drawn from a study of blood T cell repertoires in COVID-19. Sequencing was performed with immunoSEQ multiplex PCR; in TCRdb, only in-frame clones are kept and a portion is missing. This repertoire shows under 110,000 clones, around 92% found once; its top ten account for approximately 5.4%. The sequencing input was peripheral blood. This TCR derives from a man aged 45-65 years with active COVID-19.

CDR3 loop: CASRGQGALSYNEQFF. CDR3 DNA sequence: TGTGCCAGTAGGGGACAGGGGGCATTGAGCTACAATGAGCAGTTCTTC. The chain joins TRBV19 to TRBJ2-1; TRBD1 matches 12 bases. The CDR3 totals 16 residues. Germline V CDR1 and CDR2: LNHDA, SQIVND (reference sequence). After removal of 6 bases from V and 3 bases from J, the junction contained 6 bases not matched to a gene.